These T cell receptor beta chains were read from a single sample in a study of prognosis after radiotherapy for stage I lung cancer. TCRdb re-analysed the multiplex PCR reads in MiXCR, keeping a single row per CDR3 protein. The repertoire holds tens of thousands of distinct CDR3 sequences, with approximately 24% as singletons. This specimen was PBMCs, taken before or after stereotactic body radiation therapy (not recorded which). The receptor set was obtained from a donor of 50 years or more with non-small cell lung cancer. Both conserved end residues are part of each CDR3. Fields, in order: clone size, D gene, V gene, J gene, CDR3 protein, CDR3 DNA. A D gene is named only where the DNA matches it firmly. Size is stated for part of the rows, as once, few or many counts, or as a class when the clone is expanded.

many,NA,TRBV6-1,TRBJ1-3,CATCLGAAGNTIYF,TGTGCCACCTGTCTTGGGGCCGCTGGAAACACCATATATTTT
many,TRBD1,TRBV10-3,TRBJ1-2,CAISKGQSNYGYTF,TGTGCCATCAGTAAGGGACAGTCGAACTATGGCTACACCTTC
many,NA,TRBV6-1,TRBJ2-7,CASTLQLSYEQYF,TGTGCCAGCACCCTACAGCTCTCCTACGAGCAGTACTTC
many,NA,TRBV6-2/TRBV6-3,TRBJ1-5,CASKTSNQPQHF,TGTGCCAGCAAGACCAGCAATCAGCCCCAGCATTTT
many,NA,TRBV25-1,TRBJ2-5,CASSSPPFGTGETQYF,TGTGCCAGCAGTTCTCCCCCCTTTGGGACGGGGGAGACCCAGTACTTC
many,NA,TRBV28,TRBJ1-2,CASSTRGYYGYTF,TGTGCCAGCAGCACCAGAGGGTACTATGGCTACACCTTC
many,TRBD2,TRBV27,TRBJ2-2,CASCSGGGTGELFF,TGTGCCAGCTGCTCCGGGGGGGGCACCGGGGAGCTGTTTTTT
many,NA,TRBV19,TRBJ1-5,CASSILGGNQPQHF,TGTGCCAGTAGTATTTTAGGGGGCAATCAGCCCCAGCATTTT
NA,NA,TRBV6-1,TRBJ2-3,CASSREGDSTDTQYF,TGTGCCAGCAGTCGCGAGGGGGATAGCACAGATACTCAGTATTTT
many,NA,TRBV20-1,TRBJ1-4,CSARSAGVNEKLFF,TGCAGTGCTAGATCGGCAGGGGTTAATGAAAAACTGTTTTTT
many,NA,TRBV28,TRBJ2-5,CASSGARGFQETQYF,TGTGCCAGCAGTGGGGCAAGGGGGTTCCAAGAGACCCAGTACTTC
NA,NA,TRBV6-1,TRBJ1-2,CASSQTGSRDGYTF,TGTGCCAGCAGTCAAACAGGGTCCAGAGATGGCTACACCTTC
many,NA,TRBV24-1,TRBJ1-2,CATSDSRKGYTF,TGTGCCACCAGTGATTCTCGAAAAGGCTACACCTTC
many,NA,TRBV7-9,TRBJ2-5,CASSARGTRDAKSAETQYF,TGTGCCAGCAGCGCTAGGGGGACACGCGACGCGAAATCGGCAGAGACCCAGTACTTC
many,NA,TRBV30,TRBJ2-7,CAWSEKTSRDGYEQYF,TGTGCCTGGAGTGAAAAAACCAGCCGAGATGGGTACGAGCAGTACTTC
many,TRBD1,TRBV5-6,TRBJ1-5,CASSREGAIQPQHF,TGTGCCAGCAGCCGTGAGGGGGCCATTCAGCCCCAGCATTTT
medium-sized,TRBD2,TRBV19,TRBJ2-1,CASSIDSWAGGHNEQFF,TGTGCCAGTAGTATAGATTCGTGGGCGGGAGGGCACAATGAGCAGTTCTTC
many,TRBD2,TRBV20-1,TRBJ2-1,CSAPRTSGRREQFF,TGCAGTGCTCCTCGGACTAGCGGGAGACGCGAGCAGTTCTTC
many,NA,TRBV3-1,TRBJ2-5,CASSQGSQVTQYF,TGTGCCAGCAGCCAAGGATCCCAGGTGACCCAGTACTTC
many,NA,TRBV6-1,TRBJ1-2,CASTLDRLESYTF,TGTGCCAGCACCCTAGACAGGTTGGAGAGCTACACCTTC
many,TRBD2,TRBV12-3/TRBV12-4,TRBJ2-4,CATCRGGKNIQYF,TGTGCCACCTGCCGGGGGGGCAAAAACATTCAGTACTTC
many,NA,TRBV19,TRBJ2-1,CASSMSTGNEQFF,TGTGCCAGTAGTATGTCTACGGGCAATGAGCAGTTCTTC
many,NA,TRBV3-1,TRBJ2-1,CASSQGRGMRGNEQFF,TGTGCCAGCAGCCAAGGAAGAGGCATGAGGGGCAATGAGCAGTTCTTC
many,NA,TRBV25-1,TRBJ2-7,CASQLPSSYEQYF,TGTGCCAGCCAATTACCCAGCTCCTACGAGCAGTACTTC
many,TRBD2,TRBV29-1,TRBJ2-1,CSTGLNNEQFF,TGCAGCACGGGACTAAACAATGAGCAGTTCTTC
many,NA,TRBV9,TRBJ1-1,CASSVQLGAEAFF,TGTGCCAGCAGCGTACAACTAGGCGCTGAAGCTTTCTTT
many,NA,TRBV28,TRBJ1-4,CASSRDSVATNKKLFF,TGTGCCAGCAGTAGGGACTCGGTTGCAACTAATAAAAAACTGTTTTTT
few,NA,TRBV10-3,TRBJ1-2,CAISAAQAKTYGYTF,TGTGCCATCAGTGCGGCACAGGCGAAAACCTATGGCTACACCTTC
many,TRBD1,TRBV19,TRBJ1-2,CASSIRTGWPGGYTF,TGTGCCAGTAGTATACGGACAGGGTGGCCCGGGGGCTACACCTTC
many,TRBD1,TRBV7-9,TRBJ2-2,CASSPGTGGSNTGELFF,TGTGCCAGCAGCCCAGGGACAGGGGGCTCGAACACCGGGGAGCTGTTTTTT
many,NA,TRBV6-5,TRBJ2-7,CASSYSSSGTLEQYF,TGTGCCAGCAGTTATTCGTCGAGCGGAACCTTGGAGCAGTACTTC
many,NA,TRBV2,TRBJ2-3,CASRPGRGSTDTQYF,TGTGCCAGCAGACCGGGGCGGGGTAGCACAGATACGCAGTATTTT
many,NA,TRBV5-1,TRBJ2-2,CASSLGQGHTGELFF,TGCGCCAGCAGCTTAGGGCAGGGGCACACCGGGGAGCTGTTTTTT
many,NA,TRBV11-2,TRBJ1-1,CASSHPDLNTEAFF,TGTGCCAGCAGCCACCCGGACCTGAACACTGAAGCTTTCTTT
many,TRBD1,TRBV27,TRBJ1-5,CASRRQGGQPQHF,TGTGCCAGCAGGCGGCAGGGGGGCCAGCCCCAGCATTTT
many,NA,TRBV5-1,TRBJ2-1,CASSSGAYRGDEQFF,TGCGCCAGCAGCTCGGGGGCTTACCGAGGGGATGAGCAGTTCTTC
NA,TRBD2,TRBV28,TRBJ2-1,CASSCNLGLGRGPWGEQFF,TGTGCCAGCAGTTGCAATCTCGGACTAGGGCGGGGCCCCTGGGGAGAGCAGTTCTTC
many,NA,TRBV20-1,TRBJ2-1,CSAPFAGISYNEQFF,TGCAGTGCCCCTTTTGCAGGGATCTCCTACAATGAGCAGTTCTTC
many,TRBD1,TRBV5-4,TRBJ1-2,CASSMGQLLNYGYTF,TGTGCCAGCAGCATGGGACAGCTTCTTAACTATGGCTACACCTTC
many,TRBD1,TRBV27,TRBJ2-7,CASSLGRGPYEQYF,TGTGCCAGCAGTTTAGGCAGGGGGCCTTACGAGCAGTACTTC
many,TRBD1,TRBV19,TRBJ2-1,CASSSPQRARRDRPRDEQFF,TGTGCCAGTAGTTCACCTCAACGAGCCCGCCGGGACAGGCCGAGGGATGAGCAGTTCTTC